This TCR beta chain was documented in a study of blood T cells in healthy people across ages. This clonotype was observed at least ten times. What it recognizes is unknown. CDR1 and CDR2 (germline): SQVTM, ANQGSEA. The CDR3 has 13 amino acids. V lost 8 bases to trimming and J lost 6 bases, with 18 bases between them. Then a second PCR, running roughly 6 to 11 cycles, was carried out with a sample-barcoded 5' primer and a J-beta primer mix. Each CDR3 protein is one row after TCRdb ran MiXCR on the 5' RACE reads. The table records roughly 1.7 million distinct CDR3 sequences, 34% of them present only once. Donors ranged from about 6 to 90 years old and were healthy Caucasians in Russia. Study conclusions and caveats: More naive CD4+ cells and higher diversity marked long-lived donors relative to aged donors. The study could not conclusively compare naive and antigen-experienced cells, given its unsorted PBMCs.

The V gene is TRBV29-1, the J gene TRBJ2-3; D uncertain. This receptor was obtained from a woman under 40 in good health. The sample was blood. CDR3 nucleotides: TGCAGCATTCACTTCCCGCTTCTCGATACGCAGTATTTT. This codes for CSIHFPLLDTQYF.